This T cell receptor beta chain was documented in a study of OX40 agonist ivuxolimab in advanced cancers. Blood was sampled at baseline, cycle 4 day 1, and cycle 7 day 1. Worth noting for this clone: No antigen is known for it.

Sequenced by immunoSEQ multiplex PCR; TCRdb stores in-frame clones only, minus some. This table has almost 70,000 clones, approximately 91% appearing once. Points from the study as a whole: Near-lowest levels of clonal expansion characterized partial responders at 0.1-3.0 mg/kg. On average, a greater number of expanded clones characterised CD8+ T cells relative to CD4+. CD4+ and CD8+ blood T cells expanded clonally by week 6 at 0.1 to 3.0 mg/kg.

The CDR3 is 18 amino acids. Germline values: CDR1 SGHDN, CDR2 FVKESK. With 4 bases clipped from V and 1 base from J, the junction kept 9 bases outside the gene matches. This specimen was CD4+ or CD8+ T cells sorted from blood, taken in a trial of the OX40 agonist ivuxolimab. This clonotype was sampled from an adult with an advanced solid tumor such as melanoma, head and neck, liver or kidney cancer. The chain is built from TRBV14 and TRBJ2-3, with 12 bases identical to TRBD2. This CDR3 reads CASSLRTSGTPRTDTQYF. The CDR3, as DNA: TGTGCCAGCAGCCTCCGGACTAGCGGGACCCCCCGCACAGATACGCAGTATTTT.